A single sample is the source of the 11 T cell receptor beta chains below, sequenced in a study of monozygotic twins with inflammatory bowel disease. TCRdb re-analyzed the 5' RACE reads; it lists each CDR3 protein once, without DNA. The sample data list roughly 320,000 distinct CDR3 sequences. Source material: blood. All receptors derive from a human donor with ulcerative colitis or Crohn's disease, or a healthy co-twin of an affected twin (not recorded which).

This chain uses TRBV7-9 with TRBJ2-1. Germline lookup yields CDR1 SEHNR and CDR2 FQNEAQ (reference sequence). The CDR3 sequence is 15 residues long. CDR3 region: CASSLNLWGVNEQFF.

CDR3 amino acids: CASSFTGGLYEQYF. The chain combines TRBV7-2 with TRBJ2-7; the TCRdb call, TRBD1, lacks DNA for checking. The CDR3 extends over 14 amino acids. Germline assignment: CDR1 SGHTA and CDR2 FQGNSA.

This chain links TRBV27 with TRBJ1-6; checking the TCRdb D call of TRBD1 is not possible without DNA. In germline, CDR1 is MNHEY, CDR2 SMNVEV (reference sequence). The CDR3 runs to 14 residues. Here the CDR3 reads CAKSVRDRNSPLHF.

J is TRBJ2-7 and V is TRBV7-2; TCRdb gives TRBD1 as the D gene, but with no DNA this cannot be confirmed. Germline CDR1 reads SGHTA; CDR2 reads FQGNSA. The CDR3 spans 13 residues. The CDR3: CASSPGITGEQYF. Variable domain in full (rest from reference TRBV7-2 and TRBJ2-7): GAGVSQSPSNKVTEKGKDVELRCDPISGHTALYWYRQSLGQGLEFLIYFQGNSAPDKSGLPSDRFSAERTGGSVSTLTIQRTQQEDSAVYLCASSPGITGEQYFGPGTRLTVT.

CDR3 amino acids: CASSPRLAGASMLDTQYF. The chain couples TRBV9 to TRBJ2-3; the D call from TCRdb, TRBD2, cannot be confirmed without DNA. This CDR3 has 18 residues. Germline values: CDR1 SGDLS, CDR2 YYNGEE.

The chain joins TRBV5-4 to TRBJ2-1. The CDR3 consists of 16 residues. CDR1 is SGHNT, CDR2 YYREEE, per germline (reference sequence). The CDR3 protein is CASSFRLLSSYNEQFF. The full variable domain, completed using reference TRBV5-4 and TRBJ2-1, is ETGVTQSPTHLIKTRGQQVTLRCSSQSGHNTVSWYQQALGQGPQFIFQYYREEENGRGNFPPRFSGLQFPNYSSELNVNALELDDSALYLCASSFRLLSSYNEQFFGPGTRLTVL.

The rearrangement uses TRBV7-2 and TRBJ2-3; TCRdb gives TRBD1 as the D gene, but with no DNA this cannot be confirmed. The CDR3 has 13 amino acids. CDR1 is SGHTA and CDR2 is FQGNSA in the germline V gene. The CDR3 loop is CASEAHTPDTQYF.

V is TRBV7-9 and J is TRBJ1-4; TCRdb indicates TRBD1, and absent DNA this call remains unverified. CDR1 and CDR2 (germline): SEHNR, FQNEAQ (reference sequence). CDR3 size: 15 residues. CDR3 sequence reads: CASNKPGQGPEKLFF. The full variable domain, completed using reference TRBV7-9 and TRBJ1-4, is DTGVSQNPRHKITKRGQNVTFRCDPISEHNRLYWYRQTLGQGPEFLTYFQNEAQLEKSRLLSDRFSAERPKGSFSTLEIQRTEQGDSAMYLCASNKPGQGPEKLFFGSGTQLSVL.

This chain links TRBV12-3 or TRBV12-4 with TRBJ2-1. The length of the CDR3 is 12 residues. This CDR3 reads CASDSGANEQFF.

The rearrangement joins TRBV5-1 to TRBJ2-7; TCRdb's assignment of TRBD1 cannot be checked, as there is no DNA. CDR3 length: 13 amino acids. Germline CDR1 and CDR2: SGHRS and YFSETQ. CDR3 region: CASRTGETYEQYF.

The chain joins TRBV7-2 to TRBJ1-6; TCRdb returns TRBD1, unconfirmable since there is no DNA. The CDR3 totals 14 residues. In germline, CDR1 is SGHTA, CDR2 FQGNSA. This CDR3 is CASSPRQNNSPLHF.